This TCR beta chain appears in the sequencing data of a study of PD-L1 blockade in urothelial cancer. The sample's time point: pretreatment peripheral blood. Only in-frame clones appear in the TCRdb table, and some are missing; sequencing was by immunoSEQ multiplex PCR. This table has tens of thousands of clones, approximately 78% appearing once. Sequencing used PBMCs, obtained around atezolizumab (anti-PD-L1) treatment. The TCR sequence derives from a man in his 70s with urothelial cancer.

DNA for the CDR3: TGTGCCAGCAGCCAAGACAGGGAAGCGGGCTACACCTTC. Its protein is CASSQDREAGYTF. The V and J genes are TRBV14 and TRBJ1-2, with D possibly matching TRBD1 (5 bases). CDR3 length: 13 amino acids. Germline V gene sequence: CDR1 SGHDN, CDR2 FVKESK. V gave up 0 bases and J gave up 8 bases, with 10 bases separating them.